This T cell receptor beta chain was retrieved from a study of vaccination and CD4 T cells after COVID-19. The time point is: late sampling 161 to 241 days after vaccination in a few convalescent patients. The treatment here: approximately 10-day PBMC culture with coronavirus spike peptide pools or control peptides (ViraFEST assay). This clonotype is judged large. Its antigen remains unknown. Sequence data for DNA of cultured CD4+ T cells were generated by the Oncomine TCR Beta short-read assay. Via MiXCR, TCRdb re-called the PCR reads, giving one row per CDR3 protein. The sample lists 20,000 to 25,000 distinct CDR3 sequences; roughly 50% were seen once. The CDR3 sequence is 15 residues long. Germline trimming cut 6 bases from V and 5 bases from J; bases unmatched to any gene: 7. Germline V gene sequence: CDR1 MGHDK, CDR2 SYGVNS.

The chain employs TRBV25-1 and TRBJ2-5; TRBD1 matches at 12 bases. Sequencing was performed on CD4+ T cells from blood, cultured in vitro, taken about 7 months after SARS-CoV-2 vaccination. The TCR sequence derives from a human donor who had recovered from COVID-19. The CDR3 is CASSRDRGRSETQYF. CDR3 in DNA: TGTGCCAGCAGCCGGGACAGGGGGCGGTCTGAGACCCAGTACTTC.